These 30 T cell receptor beta chains were sequenced from one sample in a study of human T cells and chemical hapten exposure. Via MiXCR, TCRdb re-called the RACE reads, giving one row per CDR3 protein. This sample has around 45,000 distinct CDR3 sequences, with nearly 4.5% found just once. As to time point: healthy volunteer bleed at 2 weeks. Unfractionated whole blood yielded the extracted total RNA. The specimen sequenced was whole blood. The receptor set was obtained from a human donor in good health. Some clones in this sample may be carry-over from other donors' samples.

This clonotype was observed a handful of times. V usage is TRBV4-1 and J usage is TRBJ1-2; tentative D call: TRBD1 (5 bases). CDR1 is MGHRA and CDR2 is YSYEKL in the germline V gene. The CDR3 is 16 amino acids. V gave up 2 bases and J gave up 4 bases, with 17 bases separating them. For the CDR3, the DNA is TGCGCCAGCAGCCAATCCCGAGCCCGGGGGACCTATGGCTACACCTTC. Encoded protein: CASSQSRARGTYGYTF.

The rearrangement links TRBV28 to TRBJ2-7; perhaps TRBD2 as D (6 bases). CDR3 length: 12 residues. The V end was cut by 3 bases, the J end by 12 bases, with 15 bases between. Germline V gene data show CDR1 as MDHEN and CDR2 as SYDVKM. The CDR3 protein is CASSFRGTDPYF. The CDR3 region has the DNA TGTGCCAGCAGTTTTCGGGGGACGGACCCGTACTTC.

This clonotype was picked up many times. The chain carries TRBV4-2 and TRBJ1-2; tentatively, D is TRBD1 (6 bases). Germline V gene lookup returns CDR1 LGHNA and CDR2 YNFKEQ. The CDR3 length is 13 residues. Between the trimmed V and J ends, which lost 4 bases and 2 bases, there was a span of 8 bases. The CDR3 sequence: CASSRQENYGYTF. CDR3 bases: TGTGCCAGCAGCCGACAGGAAAACTATGGCTACACCTTC.

This clonotype was seen repeatedly, ten times or more. This rearrangement joins TRBV20-1 to TRBJ2-7; the D gene could be TRBD1 or TRBD2 (5 bases each). CDR3 length equals 14 residues. The V end lost 2 bases, the J end lost 5 bases, and 16 bases lay between the germline ends. Germline V gene lookup returns CDR1 DFQATT and CDR2 SNEGSKA (reference sequence). Written as DNA, the CDR3 is TGCAGTGCTAGAACTCAGGGACGGGCTGACGAGCAGTACTTC. Translated: CSARTQGRADEQYF.

This clonotype has a handful of counts. The chain has TRBV27 and TRBJ1-1; D remains unclear. Between the trimmed V and J ends, which lost 3 bases and 1 base, there was a span of 12 bases. The CDR3 contains 15 residues. Germline V gives CDR1 MNHEY, CDR2 SMNVEV (reference sequence). The CDR3, as DNA: TGTGCCAGCAGTTTCCTGGACTCCTCGAACACTGAAGCTTTCTTT. This sequence encodes CASSFLDSSNTEAFF.

This clonotype has only a few counts. The chain couples TRBV6-5 to TRBJ1-2; TRBD1 might be the D (5 bases). Trimming removed 5 bases at V and 5 bases at J, with 15 bases between. Germline V gene lookup returns CDR1 MNHEY and CDR2 SVGAGI. There are 14 residues in the CDR3. Here the CDR3 DNA reads TGTGCCAGCAGTCCCGGGGCCGGGGTTTATGGCTACACCTTC. Protein product: CASSPGAGVYGYTF.

This chain uses TRBV3-1 with TRBJ2-7; unclear D gene. CDR3 length equals 12 residues. With 4 bases removed from V and 6 bases from J, the gap between germline ends came to 10 bases. CDR1 and CDR2 from the germline V gene are LGHDT and YNNKEL (reference sequence). The CDR3, as DNA: TGTGCCAGCAGCCGGGTGATGGCCGAGCAGTACTTC. Residues: CASSRVMAEQYF.

The chain links TRBV12-3 or TRBV12-4 to TRBJ2-7; 14 positions agree with TRBD2. With V trimmed by 0 bases and J by 9 bases, 7 bases remained unmatched. The CDR3 has 16 amino acids. The DNA of the CDR3 is TGTGCCAGCAGTTTAGCCGGGACTAGCGGGAGAGTAGGGCAGTACTTC. Residues: CASSLAGTSGRVGQYF.

The V and J genes are TRBV12-3 or TRBV12-4 and TRBJ1-3; D unresolved. Trimming pared 7 bases from V and 0 bases from J, leaving 13 bases between. The length of the CDR3 is 15 residues. The DNA of the CDR3 is TGTGCCAGCACCGCCTTGGCACGCTCTGGAAACACCATATATTTT. Residues: CASTALARSGNTIYF.

The rearrangement uses TRBV15 and TRBJ1-4; maybe TRBD1 (6 bases). V lost 6 bases and J lost 6, with 17 bases in between. Per germline, CDR1 LNHNV and CDR2 YYDKDF (reference sequence). The CDR3 spans 15 residues. The CDR3 coding sequence is TGTGCCACCAGGACCCTTGGAGGGGGGGATGAAAAACTGTTTTTT. Translated: CATRTLGGGDEKLFF.

This clonotype was observed at least ten times. The chain combines TRBV30 with TRBJ1-5; D ambiguous. The germline V and J ends were trimmed by 2 bases and 5 bases, with 10 bases remaining between them. The germline V gene encodes CDR1 GTSNPN and CDR2 SVGIG (reference sequence). The CDR3 runs 13 residues. In DNA, the CDR3 is TGTGCCTGGAGTTCCGGGAGAGATCAGCCCCAGCATTTT. It yields the protein CAWSSGRDQPQHF.

This clonotype came up a few times. The CDR3 DNA reads TGTGCCTCCGAAACCGGAAACACCATATATTTT. It specifies CASETGNTIYF. The chain uses TRBV12-3 or TRBV12-4 and TRBJ1-3; D not resolved. Trimming shortened V by 11 bases and J by 4 bases, and 9 bases separated the two germline ends. The CDR3 sequence is 11 residues long.

This clonotype showed up many times. The chain employs TRBV7-9 and TRBJ2-3; possible D gene TRBD1, 6 bases. This CDR3 has 13 residues. CDR1 is SEHNR and CDR2 is FQNEAQ in the germline V gene (reference sequence). V shed 4 bases and J shed 5 bases, with 10 bases lying between them. CDR3 DNA sequence: TGTGCCAGCAGCTCCACAGGGTTAGATACGCAGTATTTT. This codes for CASSSTGLDTQYF.

The J gene is TRBJ2-7, the V gene TRBV20-1; D is ambiguous. V was cut by 0 bases and J by 3 bases, with 9 bases left in between. This CDR3 is built from 13 residues. The germline V gene encodes CDR1 DFQATT and CDR2 SNEGSKA (reference sequence). CDR3 protein: CSARDGRFYEQYF. As DNA, the CDR3 is TGCAGTGCTAGAGATGGACGTTTCTACGAGCAGTACTTC.

Only a few counts were recorded for this clonotype. The CDR3 sequence: CASSLGPPPTDTQYF. The CDR3 DNA reads TGTGCCAGCAGCTTGGGTCCCCCGCCCACAGATACGCAGTATTTT. The gene calls are TRBV7-2 and TRBJ2-3, with no clear D. CDR1 is SGHTA, CDR2 FQGNSA, per germline. V lost 3 bases and J 2 bases, leaving 12 bases between the germline ends. The CDR3 contains 15 residues.

In its sample, this clonotype was seen a few times. The chain has TRBV12-3 or TRBV12-4 and TRBJ2-7; a weak D match, TRBD2 (5 bases). V was shortened by 2 bases and J by 3 bases, with 17 bases between the two germline ends. The CDR3 totals 16 residues. CDR3 protein: CASSLNIGKVHYEQYF. The CDR3 DNA sequence: TGTGCCAGCAGTTTAAACATCGGGAAGGTACACTACGAGCAGTACTTC.

The J gene is TRBJ2-7, the V gene TRBV27; D possibly uses TRBD1 or TRBD2 (5 bases each). V was cut by 5 bases and J by 7 bases, with 21 bases left in between. This CDR3 comprises 15 residues. The germline V gene has CDR1 MNHEY and CDR2 SMNVEV (reference sequence). CDR3 coding DNA: TGTGCCAGCAGTCCGGGACCGCGCCCCACTACTGAGCAGTACTTC. It is translated as CASSPGPRPTTEQYF.

This clonotype was found many times. This sequence joins TRBV13 and TRBJ2-3; D perhaps matches TRBD1 (6 bases). CDR3 length equals 14 residues. V lost 5 bases, J lost 10 bases, and 19 bases lay in between. CDR1 PRHDT and CDR2 FYEKMQ come from the germline V gene (reference sequence). The CDR3 bases are TGTGCCAGCAGCACAAGGGGCACAGGGATCTCGCAGTATTTT. As protein: CASSTRGTGISQYF. Supplemented by reference TRBV13 and TRBJ2-3, the full variable domain reads AAGVIQSPRHLIKEKRETATLKCYPIPRHDTVYWYQQGPGQDPQFLISFYEKMQSDKGSIPDRFSAQQFSDYHSELNMSSLELGDSALYFCASSTRGTGISQYFGPGTRLTVL.

This clonotype was counted at least ten times. This chain links TRBV28 with TRBJ2-7; D is unclear. The V end was cut by 5 bases, the J end by 0 bases, with 11 bases between. CDR1 MDHEN and CDR2 SYDVKM come from the germline V gene. CDR3 length: 14 amino acids. The CDR3 reads CASSPAGSSYEQYF. CDR3 bases: TGTGCCAGCAGTCCCGCAGGAAGCTCCTACGAGCAGTACTTC.

This chain joins TRBV28 and TRBJ2-7; maybe TRBD1 (6 bases). V lost 5 bases to trimming and J lost 1 base, with 15 bases between them. Germline values: CDR1 MDHEN, CDR2 SYDVKM. CDR3 length: 15 amino acids. The CDR3 DNA is TGTGCCAGCAGTACCACCGGGACATCTTCCTACGAGCAGTACTTC. It is translated as CASSTTGTSSYEQYF. Using reference TRBV28 and TRBJ2-7 for the parts outside the CDR3, the full variable domain is DVKVTQSSRYLVKRTGEKVFLECVQDMDHENMFWYRQDPGLGLRLIYFSYDVKMKEKGDIPEGYSVSREKKERFSLILESASTNQTSMYLCASSTTGTSSYEQYFGPGTRLTVT.

V and J are TRBV11-2 and TRBJ2-5; 9 bases fit TRBD2. Germline loops: CDR1 SGHAT, CDR2 FQNNGV. The CDR3 is 14 amino acids. V lost 5 bases to trimming and J lost 4 bases; unmatched junction nucleotides: 5. The CDR3 region is CASSPSGRSETQYF. CDR3 DNA: TGTGCCAGCAGCCCGAGCGGGAGGTCAGAGACCCAGTACTTC.

The CDR3 loop is CASSQGRTDEKLFF. The CDR3 DNA follows: TGCGCCAGCAGCCAAGGGCGTACGGATGAAAAACTGTTTTTT. This chain joins TRBV4-1 and TRBJ1-4; D is unclear. The CDR3 is 14 amino acids. Deletions cut 1 base from V and 6 bases from J, with 9 bases between. CDR1 is MGHRA, CDR2 YSYEKL, per germline.

The CDR3 nucleotides read TGCAGTGCAATCGGTGGGCGGGAGCAAGAGACCCAGTACTTC. It specifies CSAIGGREQETQYF. The rearrangement links TRBV20-1 to TRBJ2-5; 7 bases line up with TRBD2. The CDR3 runs to 14 residues. Looked up from germline, CDR1 is DFQATT and CDR2 is SNEGSKA (reference sequence). V shed 6 bases and J 2 bases; nucleotides not matched to a gene: 9.

This clonotype was seen a handful of times. This chain uses TRBV6-5 with TRBJ1-6; TRBD1 matches at 10 bases. Germline lookup yields CDR1 MNHEY and CDR2 SVGAGI. V trimming: 7 bases; J trimming: 7 bases; junction bases outside the gene matches: 4. CDR3 length: 14 residues. For the CDR3, the DNA is TGTGCCAGCACCACGACAGGGGGCAATTCACCCCTCCACTTT. Amino acid sequence: CASTTTGGNSPLHF.

This clonotype was counted only a few times. The V call is TRBV25-1, the J call TRBJ2-7; 12 bases are shared with TRBD2. The CDR3 extends over 16 amino acids. Germline CDR1 MGHDK, CDR2 SYGVNS. J lost 6 bases, V lost 5 bases, and 11 bases had no gene match. CDR3 residues: CASSHCPTSGSCEQYF. The CDR3 coding sequence is TGTGCCAGCAGTCATTGCCCGACTAGCGGGAGTTGCGAGCAGTACTTC.

This clonotype was observed a few times. V usage is TRBV10-3 and J usage is TRBJ2-7, with TRBD1 matching over 7 bases. This CDR3 is built from 11 residues. The trim removed 6 bases at V and 7 bases at J, leaving 3 bases unmatched. From germline, CDR1 is ENHRY and CDR2 SYGVKD. The DNA of the CDR3 is TGTGCCATCAGCACAGGGGAGGAGCAGTACTTC. As protein: CAISTGEEQYF.

This clonotype was counted many times. The chain has TRBV12-3 or TRBV12-4 and TRBJ1-2, with TRBD1 identical over 11 bases. The ends lost 5 bases at V and 4 bases at J; junction bases unmatched: 6. The CDR3 loop spans 15 amino acids. CDR3 coding DNA: TGTGCCAGCAGTCCCCGGACAGGGGGCGCCTATGGCTACACCTTC. As protein: CASSPRTGGAYGYTF.

The rearrangement uses TRBV10-2 and TRBJ2-3, with unresolved D. Germline lookup yields CDR1 WSHSY and CDR2 SAAADI. The germline V and J ends were trimmed by 2 bases and 3 bases, with 0 bases remaining between them. The CDR3 spans 11 residues. CDR3 bases: TGCGCCAGCAGTGAGACAGATACGCAGTATTTT. Translating it yields CASSETDTQYF.

At least ten counts were recorded for this clonotype. The chain employs TRBV12-3 or TRBV12-4 and TRBJ1-6; maybe TRBD1 (5 bases). Trimming removed 4 bases at V and 5 bases at J, with 9 bases between. CDR3 length: 14 residues. CDR3 bases: TGTGCCAGCAGTTCGGTACAGGATAATTCACCCCTCCACTTT. It specifies CASSSVQDNSPLHF.

V and J are TRBV6-5 and TRBJ2-7; D may be TRBD1 (6 bases). Trimming took 3 bases from V and 4 from J, leaving 16 bases between them. Per the germline V gene, CDR1 is MNHEY and CDR2 is SVGAGI. This CDR3 is 15 amino acids long. CDR3 amino acids: CASSYAADTGYEQYF. The CDR3 nucleotides read TGTGCCAGCAGTTATGCGGCAGACACAGGGTACGAGCAGTACTTC.